Below are 5 T cell receptor beta chains sequenced from a single sample in a study of tumor-infiltrating lymphocytes in primary liver carcinoma. Extraction also yielded germline DNA, while blood RNA was obtained from unsorted whole blood. Constant-region priming of roughly 0.45 ug total RNA yielded TCR beta cDNA. Slightly modified ARM-PCR, run as three nested multiplex PCR rounds, produced the TCR beta libraries. Use of TRBV1-TRBV30 forward primers with a C-beta reverse primer characterized the first two PCR rounds, which lasted about 10 cycles each. TCRdb reprocessed the multiplex PCR reads with MiXCR, giving one entry per CDR3 protein. The sample records fewer than 350,000 distinct CDR3 sequences, less than 65% being singletons. Sample: peripheral blood. The receptor set was obtained from a man aged 35-49 years with primary liver carcinoma and hepatitis B virus infection.

The V gene is TRBV11-2, the J gene TRBJ1-1; 7 positions agree with TRBD1. The trim removed 6 bases at V and 7 bases at J, leaving 11 bases unmatched. The CDR3 has 14 residues. CDR1 SGHAT and CDR2 FQNNGV come from the germline V gene. DNA of the CDR3: TGTGCCAGCAGTCACTCCCGACAGGGCCTTGAAGCTTTCTTT. Its protein is CASSHSRQGLEAFF.

About this clonotype: Sequence at one end of the junction differs from germline and may be a read error. The rearrangement uses TRBV6-1 and TRBJ2-1, with 11 bases matching TRBD2. CDR1 is MNHNS and CDR2 is SASEGT in the germline V gene. The CDR3 runs to 14 residues. The chain's CDR3 is CACSFSGRANEQFF. The CDR3 bases are TGTGCCTGCAGTTTTAGCGGGAGGGCGAATGAGCAGTTCTTC.

This clonotype was found once. A much larger clone is a single base away; this may be a read error. The chain uses TRBV6-5 and TRBJ2-7; D is tentatively TRBD1 or TRBD2 (6 bases each). This CDR3 has 15 residues. The germline V gene encodes CDR1 MNHEY and CDR2 SVGAGI. Trimming shortened V by 5 bases and J by 8 bases, and 22 bases separated the two germline ends. In nucleotides, the CDR3 is TGTGCCAGCAGTCGCCCAAGGGGGGCCGGTGGCAAGCAGTACTTC. Its translation: CASSRPRGAGGKQYF.

The chain recombines TRBV4-3 with TRBJ2-1; D is perhaps TRBD1 (6 bases). In germline, CDR1 is LGHNA, CDR2 YSLEER. V lost 9 bases and J lost 0, with 15 bases in between. This CDR3 has 15 amino acids. Written as DNA, the CDR3 is TGCGCCAGTAGTTACCAAGGGGGCTCCTACAATGAGCAGTTCTTC. Amino acid sequence: CASSYQGGSYNEQFF.

This clonotype was observed at least ten times. The chain is built from TRBV6-5 and TRBJ1-1; the D gene is possibly TRBD1 (5 bases). Germline-derived CDR1 and CDR2 are MNHEY and SVGAGI. The V end was cut by 5 bases, the J end by 6 bases, with 19 bases between. The CDR3 consists of 15 residues. In DNA form, the CDR3 reads TGTGCCAGCAGTCCACAAGGGGACGCCGTGGCTGAAGCTTTCTTT. The encoded protein is CASSPQGDAVAEAFF.